This T cell receptor (beta chain) originates from a study of regulatory T cells in long-lasting Graves disease. Study background: Persistent cases took antithyroid drugs over 5 years and stayed TSH receptor antibody positive.

Sequencing libraries for TCR beta were prepared with iRepertoire HTBI primers and Arm-PCR of CDR3 regions. Source study methods: Identification yielded 62 TRBV and around 15 TRBJ segments across samples. TCRdb reprocessed the multiplex PCR reads via MiXCR and lists one record per CDR3 protein. In this record, the V and J calls reflect TCRdb's handling and not the investigators' own analysis. The sample holds 300,000 to 500,000 distinct CDR3 sequences, less than 25% seen once. This clonotype was observed at least ten times. Its matching antigen is unknown. The CDR3 has 15 residues. Trimming cost V 2 bases and J 6 bases; bases outside gene matches: 7. Regarding the study as a whole: It was in persistent disease that TRBV28, TRBJ1-2 and TRBJ2-5 were favored.

Indicated time point: persistent/refractory GD, antithyroid drugs over 5 years with positive TRAb. RNA from PBMCs was the source of the TCR library. All patients originated from an endocrinology department located in Xi'an, China. The J gene is TRBJ1-1, the V gene TRBV12-3 or TRBV12-4; 9 bases match TRBD1. This material consisted of peripheral blood mononuclear cells (PBMCs), taken when the disease was refractory, from a patient treated with antithyroid drugs. The source is a female donor with Graves disease. The CDR3 region is CASSLSGTGLSEAFF. CDR3 nucleotide sequence: TGTGCCAGCAGTTTATCTGGGACAGGGTTATCTGAAGCTTTCTTT.